The present entry profiles one T cell receptor (beta chain) with its context. As yet, its antigen is unknown. The germline CDR1 and CDR2 sequences are SGHTA and FQGNSA. This CDR3 contains 18 residues. V shed 4 bases, J shed 4 bases, and the junction held 13 bases outside the gene matches. Specified treatment: roughly 10-day PBMC culture with coronavirus spike peptide pools or control peptides (ViraFEST assay). The record originates from a study of vaccination and CD4 T cells after COVID-19. Cultured CD4+ T cell DNA was sequenced using the Oncomine TCR Beta short-read assay. One entry per CDR3 protein, called by TCRdb with MiXCR from the PCR reads. This table has about 25,000 distinct CDR3 sequences, more than 35% appearing once.

V usage is TRBV7-2 and J usage is TRBJ2-7; 13 bases fit TRBD2. The TCR sequence derives from a human donor who had recovered from COVID-19. Sequencing used CD4+ T cells from blood, cultured in vitro. CDR3 bases: TGTGCCAGCAGCTCGCGGGCGGGGGGACTAGCGGGATTGTACGAGCAGTACTTC. Amino acid sequence: CASSSRAGGLAGLYEQYF.